This entry lists 10 T cell receptor beta chains sequenced from one sample in a study of blood T cell repertoires in COVID-19. The method was immunoSEQ multiplex PCR; TCRdb's version includes in-frame clones alone and lacks a portion of them. Here the sample spans about 270,000 clones, about 89% being singletons. The sequenced material came from peripheral blood. The receptors come from a man aged 35-49 years with active or convalescent COVID-19.

This chain joins TRBV19 and TRBJ2-2; a weak D match, TRBD2 (5 bases). Trimming pared 4 bases from V and 2 bases from J, leaving 17 bases between. The length of the CDR3 is 17 residues. CDR1 LNHDA and CDR2 SQIVND come from the germline V gene (reference sequence). The CDR3: CASSTLLAGLNTGELFF. CDR3 in DNA: TGTGCCAGTAGTACGCTTCTAGCAGGACTTAACACCGGGGAGCTGTTTTTT. Full variable domain (missing parts from reference TRBV19 and TRBJ2-2): DGGITQSPKYLFRKEGQNVTLSCEQNLNHDAMYWYRQDPGQGLRLIYYSQIVNDFQKGDIAEGYSVSREKKESFPLTVTSAQKNPTAFYLCASSTLLAGLNTGELFFGEGSRLTVL.

The chain uses TRBV19 and TRBJ2-2; 8 nucleotides align to TRBD2. This CDR3 contains 15 residues. V shed 4 bases, J shed 3 bases, and the junction held 4 bases outside the gene matches. Germline CDR1 and CDR2: LNHDA and SQIVND (reference sequence). Here the CDR3 reads CASSKSGRDTGELFF. As DNA, the CDR3 is TGTGCCAGTAGTAAGTCCGGGAGGGACACCGGGGAGCTGTTTTTT.

This chain connects TRBV27 to TRBJ2-1; perhaps TRBD2 as D (5 bases). The V gene's germline CDR1 is MNHEY and CDR2 SMNVEV (reference sequence). The CDR3 covers 13 residues. The V gene lost 4 bases and the J gene lost 8 bases, with 12 bases spanning the gap. The CDR3 DNA reads as TGTGCCAGCAGTTCGTGGGGAGCAGATGAGCAGTTCTTC. This encodes CASSSWGADEQFF.

This chain uses TRBV19 with TRBJ2-1; TRBD1 agrees at 8 bases. V was clipped by 4 bases and J by 7 bases; unmatched bases: 6. Germline V gives CDR1 LNHDA, CDR2 SQIVND (reference sequence). CDR3 length: 14 amino acids. The CDR3 is CASSSGQGWNEQFF. DNA of the CDR3: TGTGCCAGTAGTAGTGGACAGGGTTGGAATGAGCAGTTCTTC.

The genes are TRBV6-5 and TRBJ1-4; 9 positions agree with TRBD1. V was pared by 6 bases and J by 5 bases, with 7 bases of the junction left unmatched. This CDR3 is built from 15 residues. Germline V gene sequence: CDR1 MNHEY, CDR2 SVGAGI. CDR3 sequence: CASRTLGTGNEKLFF. DNA of the CDR3: TGTGCCAGCAGGACTCTCGGGACAGGGAATGAAAAACTGTTTTTT.

The chain recombines TRBV7-9 with TRBJ2-1, with D tentatively TRBD2 (5 bases). The V gene lost 6 bases and the J gene lost 2 bases, with 17 bases spanning the gap. CDR1 is SEHNR, CDR2 FQNEAQ, per germline (reference sequence). The CDR3 is 16 residues long. CDR3 residues: CASSQLSGDPYNEQFF. The CDR3 DNA is TGTGCCAGCAGTCAACTAAGCGGAGACCCCTACAATGAGCAGTTCTTC.

V and J are TRBV5-1 and TRBJ2-5; 7 bases match TRBD1. Germline CDR1 SGHRS, CDR2 YFSETQ. This CDR3 is 13 amino acids long. V dropped 1 base and J dropped 4; count of bases not matched to a gene: 1. Here the CDR3 DNA reads TGCGCCAGCAGCTTGAACAGGGGAGAGACCCAGTACTTC. Translated, it gives CASSLNRGETQYF.

The rearrangement uses TRBV9 and TRBJ2-7; 7 bases agree with TRBD1. The junction had 7 bases not matched to a gene; V was cut back by 2 bases and J by 8 bases. The V gene's germline CDR1 is SGDLS and CDR2 YYNGEE. This CDR3 has 13 amino acids. The CDR3 spells CASSVDRVGQQYF. CDR3 in DNA: TGTGCCAGCAGCGTCGACAGGGTAGGTCAGCAGTACTTC.

CDR3: CATSFSRGVDTQYF. The CDR3 DNA is TGTGCCACCAGTTTTAGCAGGGGGGTAGATACGCAGTATTTT. The chain couples TRBV24-1 to TRBJ2-3, with D perhaps TRBD1 (7 bases). CDR1 and CDR2 (germline): KGHDR, SFDVKD. The CDR3 consists of 14 residues. V was shortened by 6 bases and J by 5 bases, with 14 bases between the two germline ends.

This rearrangement joins TRBV19 to TRBJ2-3, with D perhaps matching TRBD1 (6 bases). Germline CDR1 reads LNHDA; CDR2 reads SQIVND (reference sequence). V was cut by 5 bases and J by 5 bases, with 14 bases left in between. The CDR3 spans 14 residues. The CDR3 here is CASSPQGPVDTQYF. The DNA for the CDR3 is TGTGCCAGTAGTCCCCAGGGGCCCGTAGATACGCAGTATTTT. Filled out from reference TRBV19 and TRBJ2-3, the complete variable domain reads DGGITQSPKYLFRKEGQNVTLSCEQNLNHDAMYWYRQDPGQGLRLIYYSQIVNDFQKGDIAEGYSVSREKKESFPLTVTSAQKNPTAFYLCASSPQGPVDTQYFGPGTRLTVL.